This is a list of T cell receptor beta chains from one sample in a study of blood T cell repertoires in COVID-19. TCRdb's table, derived via immunoSEQ multiplex PCR, lists solely in-frame clones and lacks some. The table has roughly 280,000 clones, more than 85% seen once. Sequences were obtained from peripheral blood. The receptors were sampled from a man younger than 30 with active or convalescent COVID-19. Each CDR3 is given with its conserved first and last residue. A D gene is named only where the DNA matches it firmly. Size tells how often a clone was seen (once, few, many) or the class of an expanded clone, and some rows leave it out.

v_call,j_call,d_call,clone_size,cdr3_aa,cdr3_nt
TRBV19,TRBJ1-5,NA,NA,CASSRSGNQPQHF,TGTGCCAGTAGTAGGTCCGGGAATCAGCCCCAGCATTTT
TRBV6-5,TRBJ1-5,NA,NA,CASSYGQGHQPQHF,TGTGCCAGCAGTTACGGGCAGGGGCACCAGCCCCAGCATTTT
TRBV29-1,TRBJ1-2,NA,NA,CSVSLSYGGYTF,TGCAGCGTTTCTCTATCCTACGGGGGCTACACCTTC
TRBV10-3,TRBJ1-2,TRBD1,few,CAIRQAGQGRGYTF,TGTGCCATCAGGCAAGCCGGACAGGGGAGAGGCTACACCTTC
TRBV2,TRBJ1-1,NA,NA,CASSAGGALGDTEAFF,TGTGCCAGCAGTGCAGGAGGGGCCTTGGGAGACACTGAAGCTTTCTTT
TRBV6-5,TRBJ2-3,NA,NA,CASTTGITDTQYF,TGTGCCAGCACCACAGGGATCACAGATACGCAGTATTTT
TRBV27,TRBJ1-2,NA,once,CASSYDSAYGYTF,TGTGCCAGCAGTTACGACAGCGCCTATGGCTACACCTTC
TRBV27,TRBJ1-1,TRBD1,NA,CASSRYGTGGTEAFF,TGTGCCAGCAGTAGATACGGGACAGGGGGGACTGAAGCTTTCTTT
TRBV5-1,TRBJ2-2,NA,NA,CASSSGQTNTGELFF,TGCGCCAGCAGCTCGGGACAAACGAACACCGGGGAGCTGTTTTTT
TRBV7-2,TRBJ1-6,TRBD1,NA,CASSLALGQGNSPLHF,TGTGCCAGCAGCTTAGCGCTAGGACAGGGGAATTCACCCCTCCACTTT
TRBV7-9,TRBJ2-3,TRBD1,NA,CASTRATGPDTQYF,TGTGCCAGCACCCGAGCGACAGGGCCAGATACGCAGTATTTT
TRBV3-1/TRBV3-2,TRBJ1-2,TRBD1,NA,CASSPAGLGTGRYGYTF,TGTGCCAGCAGCCCCGCAGGGCTTGGGACAGGGAGATATGGCTACACCTTC
TRBV6-6,TRBJ1-4,NA,NA,CASRSDGGYNNEKLFF,TGTGCCAGCAGGTCTGACGGGGGTTATAATAATGAAAAACTGTTTTTT
TRBV7-3,TRBJ2-3,NA,NA,CASSLLGSTDTQYF,TGTGCCAGCAGCTTATTGGGCAGCACAGATACGCAGTATTTT
TRBV24-1,TRBJ1-1,TRBD1,few,CATSDPWTGGRAFF,TGTGCCACCAGTGATCCATGGACAGGGGGTAGGGCTTTCTTT
TRBV7-9,TRBJ1-2,TRBD1,NA,CASSRETGNGGYTF,TGTGCCAGCAGCCGCGAGACAGGGAATGGTGGCTACACCTTC
TRBV15,TRBJ2-3,TRBD2,many,CATSGTSGYTQYF,TGTGCCACCAGCGGGACTAGCGGTTATACGCAGTATTTT
TRBV5-1,TRBJ2-3,NA,NA,CASSLGLRESDTQYF,TGCGCCAGCAGCTTGGGTCTCCGGGAGTCAGATACGCAGTATTTT
TRBV3-1/TRBV3-2,TRBJ2-5,NA,NA,CASSRQMEGETQYF,TGTGCCAGCAGCCGACAGATGGAGGGAGAGACCCAGTACTTC
TRBV18,TRBJ2-5,NA,NA,CASSPPSDETQYF,TGTGCCAGCTCACCACCGAGCGACGAGACCCAGTACTTC
TRBV2,TRBJ1-3,NA,NA,CASSDLGTGDTIYF,TGTGCCAGCAGTGATCTTGGGACGGGGGACACCATATATTTT
TRBV5-4,TRBJ1-1,TRBD1,NA,CASSLTGTAEAFF,TGTGCCAGCAGCTTGACCGGGACAGCTGAAGCTTTCTTT
TRBV4-1,TRBJ2-7,NA,NA,CASSQRDSPTESEQYF,TGCGCCAGCAGCCAAAGGGACTCTCCCACGGAGAGCGAGCAGTACTTC
TRBV11-3,TRBJ2-5,NA,NA,CASSLDGVTTVARGTLAPQYF,TGTGCCAGCAGCTTAGACGGGGTTACAACAGTAGCAAGAGGGACTCTGGCCCCCCAGTACTTC
TRBV5-1,TRBJ2-1,TRBD1,NA,CASSRLPTGGNEQFF,TGCGCCAGCAGCCGCTTACCTACAGGGGGCAATGAGCAGTTCTTC
TRBV30,TRBJ2-7,NA,NA,CAWSQEHYEQYF,TGTGCCTGGAGTCAAGAGCATTACGAGCAGTACTTC
TRBV19,TRBJ1-2,NA,NA,CASRMAGVYGYTF,TGTGCCAGTAGAATGGCAGGGGTCTATGGCTACACCTTC
TRBV10-3,TRBJ2-5,TRBD2,once,CAISTSVETQYF,TGTGCCATCAGTACTAGCGTAGAGACCCAGTACTTC
TRBV28,TRBJ2-5,TRBD1,NA,CASSARDSQETQYF,TGTGCCAGCAGTGCCCGGGACAGCCAAGAGACCCAGTACTTC
TRBV24-1,TRBJ2-2,NA,NA,CATSDLSVGELFF,TGTGCCACCAGTGATTTGTCGGTCGGGGAGCTGTTTTTT
TRBV10-2,TRBJ1-2,NA,few,CASSDGQYYGYTF,TGCGCCAGCAGTGATGGGCAGTACTATGGCTACACCTTC
TRBV6-1,TRBJ1-4,NA,once,CASSGSSNPLSHSNEKLFF,TGTGCCAGCAGTGGGTCATCGAACCCCTTATCGCACTCTAATGAAAAACTGTTTTTT
TRBV27,TRBJ1-2,NA,NA,CASSFDIRNSYGYTF,TGTGCCAGCAGTTTCGACATCAGAAACTCTTATGGCTACACCTTC
TRBV5-8,TRBJ2-2,NA,NA,CASSLKRTGELFF,TGTGCCAGCAGCTTGAAGCGTACCGGGGAGCTGTTTTTT
TRBV3-1/TRBV3-2,TRBJ2-1,NA,once,CASSLPPGEQFF,TGTGCCAGCAGTCTCCCCCCCGGTGAGCAGTTCTTC
TRBV5-1,TRBJ1-1,NA,NA,CASSFEVKNTEAFF,TGCGCCAGCAGCTTCGAGGTGAAAAACACTGAAGCTTTCTTT
TRBV12-3/TRBV12-4,TRBJ1-5,NA,NA,CASSWGGQPQHF,TGTGCCAGCAGTTGGGGCGGTCAGCCCCAGCATTTT
TRBV4-1,TRBJ1-2,TRBD1,NA,CASSQPGQVFYGYTF,TGCGCCAGCAGCCAACCTGGACAGGTATTCTATGGCTACACCTTC
TRBV6-5,TRBJ1-1,NA,NA,CASTSPTNHEAFF,TGTGCCAGCACCTCACCGACAAACCATGAAGCTTTCTTT
TRBV5-4,TRBJ2-2,TRBD2,NA,CASSFSSGGNTGELFF,TGTGCCAGCAGCTTCTCTAGCGGGGGGAACACCGGGGAGCTGTTTTTT
TRBV6-1,TRBJ2-7,TRBD1,NA,CASSEAGQGDYEQYF,TGTGCCAGCAGTGAAGCGGGCCAGGGGGACTACGAGCAGTACTTC
TRBV2,TRBJ2-1,TRBD1,NA,CASSLGQGAGNEQFF,TGTGCCAGCAGCCTGGGACAGGGGGCAGGTAATGAGCAGTTCTTC
TRBV27,TRBJ1-2,TRBD1,once,CASSPRGIYGYTF,TGTGCCAGCAGTCCCAGGGGGATCTATGGCTACACCTTC
TRBV6-1,TRBJ2-5,NA,NA,CASSETLSGGPRTQYF,TGTGCCAGCAGTGAGACCCTTTCCGGGGGGCCCAGGACCCAGTACTTC
TRBV18,TRBJ2-5,NA,NA,CASSPVHGETQYF,TGTGCCAGCTCACCAGTCCACGGAGAGACCCAGTACTTC